A selection of T cell receptor beta chains follows, all from one sample in a study of blood T cell repertoires in COVID-19. Some clones are missing from TCRdb's copy, which holds only in-frame ones; the method was immunoSEQ multiplex PCR. This table has roughly 190,000 clones, roughly nine tenths appearing once. Material for sequencing was peripheral blood. These receptors all stem from a man between 65 and 80 years old with acute or convalescent COVID-19. CDR3s include the opening cysteine and the closing phenylalanine or tryptophan. Fields, in order: D gene, clone size, J gene, V gene, CDR3 DNA, CDR3 protein. D genes are given only for firm matches. Clone sizes are given selectively: once, few, many, or a class where the clone is expanded.

-,-,TRBJ2-2,TRBV10-2,TGCGCCAGCATACCAGCGGGACAAAGCGGGGAGCTGTTTTTT,CASIPAGQSGELFF
-,-,TRBJ1-4,TRBV5-8,TGTGCCAGCAGCTTAAGGGGTCCTAATGAAAAACTGTTTTTT,CASSLRGPNEKLFF
TRBD2,once,TRBJ2-3,TRBV15,TGTGCCACCAGCACAGCGGGAGGATTAGATACGCAGTATTTT,CATSTAGGLDTQYF
TRBD1,-,TRBJ2-2,TRBV7-3,TGTGCCAGCAGCTTAGAAGGGACAGTGAACACCGGGGAGCTGTTTTTT,CASSLEGTVNTGELFF
TRBD1,-,TRBJ2-2,TRBV5-1,TGCGCCAGCAGCATAGGGACAGCCGGGGAGCTGTTTTTT,CASSIGTAGELFF
-,few,TRBJ2-7,TRBV7-3,TGTGCCAGCAGCTTTAGCAGCGGACCCTACGAGCAGTACTTC,CASSFSSGPYEQYF
TRBD1,-,TRBJ2-5,TRBV30,TGTGCCTGGACCTATGGGACAGGGGTGCACGAGACCCAGTACTTC,CAWTYGTGVHETQYF
-,-,TRBJ1-5,TRBV7-2,TGTGCCAGCAGCTTATTGCCGGGAATCGGCAATCAGCCCCAGCATTTT,CASSLLPGIGNQPQHF
TRBD1,few,TRBJ2-5,TRBV20-1,TGCAGTGCTAGTTACAGGGGAGAGACCCAGTACTTC,CSASYRGETQYF
-,-,TRBJ1-1,TRBV7-3,TGTGCCAGCAGCTTATACGGGGGGGCCACTGAAGCTTTCTTT,CASSLYGGATEAFF
-,-,TRBJ2-5,TRBV7-9,TGTGCCAGCAGTCGTGACTCCTATGGGACCCAGTACTTC,CASSRDSYGTQYF
-,-,TRBJ1-2,TRBV12-3/TRBV12-4,TGTGCCAGCACCCCAGGGTCCCCCGGGGGCTACACCTTC,CASTPGSPGGYTF
-,-,TRBJ2-7,TRBV27,TGTGCCATCTCGAAGGGCAGGGGCGGTTATGGCGAGCAGTACTTC,CAISKGRGGYGEQYF
-,-,TRBJ1-3,TRBV28,TGTGCCAGCAGTTTATCACGGGGAGGTCGAAACACCATATATTTT,CASSLSRGGRNTIYF
TRBD2,-,TRBJ2-3,TRBV2,TGTGCCAGCAGTGGGCTAGCGGGTGAGGGGGATACGCAGTATTTT,CASSGLAGEGDTQYF
-,-,TRBJ2-7,TRBV10-3,TGTGCCATCAGCCGCGGGATGAATGAGGAGCAGTACTTC,CAISRGMNEEQYF
TRBD1,-,TRBJ1-2,TRBV2,TGTGCCAGCAGGCCGGGACAGGGTAACTATGGCTACACCTTC,CASRPGQGNYGYTF
-,-,TRBJ1-2,TRBV6-5,TGTGCCATCCGGGGATCCCGAAGCTATGGCTACACCTTC,CAIRGSRSYGYTF
-,-,TRBJ2-5,TRBV19,TGTGCCAGTAATCTCCACGAGCAAGAGACCCAGTACTTC,CASNLHEQETQYF
TRBD1,-,TRBJ1-1,TRBV7-3,TGTGCCAGCAGCTTAACGGGACAGCCCACTGAAGCTTTCTTT,CASSLTGQPTEAFF
TRBD1,-,TRBJ1-5,TRBV5-8,TGTGCCAGCAGCTTCGGGACAGGGCGTTTTCAGCCCCAGCATTTT,CASSFGTGRFQPQHF
TRBD1,-,TRBJ2-1,TRBV7-2,TGTGCCAGCAGCTTCGGCTGGGACAGGGTGTTCTTC,CASSFGWDRVFF
-,-,TRBJ2-2,TRBV4-2,TGTGCCAGCACCCCGGGACTCTTGAACACCGGGGAGCTGTTTTTT,CASTPGLLNTGELFF
-,-,TRBJ1-2,TRBV12-3/TRBV12-4,TGTGCCAGCAGCTGGACAGCGAACTATGGCTACACCTTC,CASSWTANYGYTF
TRBD2,-,TRBJ2-5,TRBV6-2/TRBV6-3,TGTGCCAGCAGTTTCCGACTAGCGGGAGGCGGTGGTGAGACCCAGTACTTC,CASSFRLAGGGGETQYF
-,-,TRBJ1-6,TRBV12-2,TGTGCAAGTCGTGGCGGGCGCGCAAAGCTATATAATTCACCCCTCCACTTT,CASRGGRAKLYNSPLHF
-,-,TRBJ1-2,TRBV6-6,TGTGCCAGCACCCTAGGGAGCTTCTATGGCTACACCTTC,CASTLGSFYGYTF
-,-,TRBJ2-7,TRBV7-2,TGTGCCAGCAGCTTTTATCCGGCGGGCGAGCAGTACTTC,CASSFYPAGEQYF
TRBD1,once,TRBJ1-6,TRBV7-9,TGTGCCAGCAGCTCCCGGGACAGGGTAGATTCACCCCTCCACTTT,CASSSRDRVDSPLHF
TRBD1,-,TRBJ2-7,TRBV5-5,TGTGCCAGCAGCTTGGGTGGGACAGGGAACTACGAGCAGTACTTC,CASSLGGTGNYEQYF
-,-,TRBJ2-7,TRBV7-2,TGTGCCAGCAGCCTCGGACAGTACTCCTACGAGCAGTACTTC,CASSLGQYSYEQYF
-,-,TRBJ1-4,TRBV5-1,TGCGCCAGCAGCTCCAGGGAGGGGGATGAAAAACTGTTTTTT,CASSSREGDEKLFF
-,-,TRBJ2-2,TRBV18,TGTGCCAGCTCACCCGGACAGCGTTACACCGGGGAGCTGTTTTTT,CASSPGQRYTGELFF
TRBD1,-,TRBJ2-4,TRBV18,TGTGCCAGCTCACCTCGGACAGGGGGGGACAAAAACATTCAGTACTTC,CASSPRTGGDKNIQYF
-,-,TRBJ2-5,TRBV29-1,TGCAGCGTTGAGGGAGCGGACCGAACCCAGTACTTC,CSVEGADRTQYF
TRBD1,-,TRBJ1-6,TRBV28,TGTGCCAGCGGTACCGGGACAGGCCTTCGGCCACCCCTCCACTTT,CASGTGTGLRPPLHF
-,-,TRBJ2-2,TRBV2,TGTGCCAGTATTGAGCGCGCGAACACCGGGGAGCTGTTTTTT,CASIERANTGELFF
-,-,TRBJ1-2,TRBV3-1/TRBV3-2,TGTGCCAGCAGCCGAGGTGGGGCGAACTATGGCTACACCTTC,CASSRGGANYGYTF
-,-,TRBJ1-6,TRBV29-1,TGCAGCGTAGGACACGACTATAATTCACCCCTCCACTTT,CSVGHDYNSPLHF
TRBD1,-,TRBJ1-2,TRBV12-3/TRBV12-4,TGTGCCAGCAGTCGGGACAGCCCCTATGGCTACACCTTC,CASSRDSPYGYTF
TRBD1,-,TRBJ1-1,TRBV5-1,TGCGCCAGCAGCTCGAACAGGGGATGGGCCGAAACTGAAGCTTTCTTT,CASSSNRGWAETEAFF
-,-,TRBJ1-1,TRBV4-3,TGCGCCAGCAGCCCAGGTACTGACAACAGCATGAACACTGAAGCTTTCTTT,CASSPGTDNSMNTEAFF
TRBD1,-,TRBJ2-1,TRBV18,TGTGCCAGCTCACCACTTTCGCCAGGGGGCGGTGAGCAGTTCTTC,CASSPLSPGGGEQFF
TRBD2,-,TRBJ2-3,TRBV28,TGTGCCAGCAGTCCCGGACTAGCGTGGACGGATACGCAGTATTTT,CASSPGLAWTDTQYF
-,-,TRBJ2-5,TRBV5-1,TGCGCCAGCAGCTTGGCCGGCGGTTATCAAGAGACCCAGTACTTC,CASSLAGGYQETQYF
TRBD1,-,TRBJ2-1,TRBV4-1,TGCGCCAGCAGGCCGGCCGGGACAGGGGTGAGGGAGCAGTTCTTC,CASRPAGTGVREQFF